This T cell receptor beta chain appears in the sequencing data of a study of low-dose radiotherapy and immunotherapy resistance in tumors. Study details: Individuals in Cohort 2 had 1 Gy per fraction every two weeks, adding up to 13 Gy over 26 weeks. Aspirin was taken orally by patients at 300 mg daily for four cycles from cycle 1 day 1.

The sample holds many counts of this clonotype. V gave up 6 bases and J gave up 1 base, with 16 bases separating them. In germline, CDR1 is MNHNS, CDR2 SASEGT. CDR3 size: 16 residues. cDNA synthesis used a TRAV/TRBV-specific primer set for both chains. The authors amplified TCRs for roughly 20 PCR cycles with a constant-region primer and a V-primer adapter. After the mRNA was isolated, it was amplified using in vitro transcription. Using its own MiXCR run on the reads, TCRdb lists one record per CDR3 protein. This sample carries 64,000 or so distinct CDR3 sequences, more than 25% of them seen once, and the ten largest clones take about 6.6%. Noted time point: before trial treatment.

The sample was PBMCs, taken before treatment. The V and J genes are TRBV6-1 and TRBJ1-5; TRBD1 is a possible D gene (5 bases). This TCR came from a male donor with rectosigmoid adenocarcinoma. CDR3 in amino acids: CASSRGEGPSNQPQHF. The CDR3 nucleotides are TGTGCCAGCAGCCGAGGAGAGGGGCCAAGCAATCAGCCCCAGCATTTT.